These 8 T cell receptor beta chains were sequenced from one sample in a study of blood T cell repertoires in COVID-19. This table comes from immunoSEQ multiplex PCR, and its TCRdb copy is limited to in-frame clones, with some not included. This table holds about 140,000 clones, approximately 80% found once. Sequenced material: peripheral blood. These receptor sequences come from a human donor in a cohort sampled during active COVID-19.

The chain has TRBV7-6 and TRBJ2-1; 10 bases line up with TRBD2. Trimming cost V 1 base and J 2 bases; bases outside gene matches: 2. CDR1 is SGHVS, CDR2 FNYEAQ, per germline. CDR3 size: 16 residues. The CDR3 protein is CASSLESGGAYNEQFF. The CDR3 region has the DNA TGTGCCAGCAGCTTAGAGAGCGGGGGGGCCTACAATGAGCAGTTCTTC. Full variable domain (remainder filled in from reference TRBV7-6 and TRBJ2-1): GAGVSQSPRYKVTKRGQDVALRCDPISGHVSLYWYRQALGQGPEFLTYFNYEAQQDKSGLPNDRFSAERPEGSISTLTIQRTEQRDSAMYRCASSLESGGAYNEQFFGPGTRLTVL.

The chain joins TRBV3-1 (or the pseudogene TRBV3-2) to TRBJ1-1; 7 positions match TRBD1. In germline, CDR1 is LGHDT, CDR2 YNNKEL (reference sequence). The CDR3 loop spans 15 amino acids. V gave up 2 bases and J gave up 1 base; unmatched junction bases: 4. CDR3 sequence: CASSQLRGPNTEAFF. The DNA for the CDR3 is TGTGCCAGCAGCCAATTGAGGGGGCCGAACACTGAAGCTTTCTTT.

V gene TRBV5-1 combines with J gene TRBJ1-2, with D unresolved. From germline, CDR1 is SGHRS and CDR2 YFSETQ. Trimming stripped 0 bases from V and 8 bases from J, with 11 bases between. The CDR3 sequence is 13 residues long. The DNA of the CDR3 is TGCGCCAGCAGCTTGGGGCCGACCGGGGGCTACACCTTC. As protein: CASSLGPTGGYTF.

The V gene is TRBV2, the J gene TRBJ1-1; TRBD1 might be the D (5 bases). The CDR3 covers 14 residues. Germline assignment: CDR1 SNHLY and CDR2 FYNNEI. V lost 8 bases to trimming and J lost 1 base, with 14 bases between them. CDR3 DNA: TGTGCCAGCCTACCGGGACTGAGGAACACTGAAGCTTTCTTT. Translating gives CASLPGLRNTEAFF.

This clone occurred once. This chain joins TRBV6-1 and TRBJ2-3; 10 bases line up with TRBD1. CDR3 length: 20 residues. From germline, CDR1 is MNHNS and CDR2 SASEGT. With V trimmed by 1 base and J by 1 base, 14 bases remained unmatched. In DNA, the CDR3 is TGTGCCAGCAGTGAAGGGGGACAGGGGATTGGGCTAGCGGGCACAGATACGCAGTATTTT. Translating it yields CASSEGGQGIGLAGTDTQYF.

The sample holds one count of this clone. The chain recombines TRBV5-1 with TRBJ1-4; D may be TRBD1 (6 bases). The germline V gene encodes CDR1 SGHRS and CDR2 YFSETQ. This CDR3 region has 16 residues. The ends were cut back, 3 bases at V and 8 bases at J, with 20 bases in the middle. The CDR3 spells CASSSGGPVYMEKLFF. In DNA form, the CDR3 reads TGCGCCAGCAGCTCGGGGGGGCCGGTCTATATGGAAAAACTGTTTTTT.

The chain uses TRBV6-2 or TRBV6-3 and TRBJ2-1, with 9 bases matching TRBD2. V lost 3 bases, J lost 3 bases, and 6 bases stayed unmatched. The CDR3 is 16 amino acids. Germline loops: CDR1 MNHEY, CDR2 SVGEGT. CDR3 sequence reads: CASSYLAGGLYNEQFF. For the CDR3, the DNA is TGTGCCAGCAGTTATCTGGCGGGGGGGCTCTACAATGAGCAGTTCTTC.

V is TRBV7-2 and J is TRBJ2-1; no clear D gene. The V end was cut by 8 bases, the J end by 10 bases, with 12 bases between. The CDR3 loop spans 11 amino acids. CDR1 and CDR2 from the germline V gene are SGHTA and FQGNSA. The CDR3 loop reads CASSPSVEQFF. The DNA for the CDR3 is TGTGCCAGCTCACCTTCAGTCGAGCAGTTCTTC.